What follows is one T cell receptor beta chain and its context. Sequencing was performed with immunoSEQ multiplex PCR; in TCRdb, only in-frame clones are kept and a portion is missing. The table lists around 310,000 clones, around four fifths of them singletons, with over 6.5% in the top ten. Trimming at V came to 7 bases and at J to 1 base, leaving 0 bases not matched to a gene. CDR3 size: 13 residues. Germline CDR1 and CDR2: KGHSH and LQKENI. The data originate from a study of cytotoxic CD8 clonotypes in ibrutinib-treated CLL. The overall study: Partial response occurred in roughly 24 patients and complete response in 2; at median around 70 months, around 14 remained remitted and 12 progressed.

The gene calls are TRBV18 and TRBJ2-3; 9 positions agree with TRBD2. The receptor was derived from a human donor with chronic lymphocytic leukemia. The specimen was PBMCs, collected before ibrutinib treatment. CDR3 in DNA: TGTGCCAGCTGGACTAGCGGCACAGATACGCAGTATTTT. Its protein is CASWTSGTDTQYF.